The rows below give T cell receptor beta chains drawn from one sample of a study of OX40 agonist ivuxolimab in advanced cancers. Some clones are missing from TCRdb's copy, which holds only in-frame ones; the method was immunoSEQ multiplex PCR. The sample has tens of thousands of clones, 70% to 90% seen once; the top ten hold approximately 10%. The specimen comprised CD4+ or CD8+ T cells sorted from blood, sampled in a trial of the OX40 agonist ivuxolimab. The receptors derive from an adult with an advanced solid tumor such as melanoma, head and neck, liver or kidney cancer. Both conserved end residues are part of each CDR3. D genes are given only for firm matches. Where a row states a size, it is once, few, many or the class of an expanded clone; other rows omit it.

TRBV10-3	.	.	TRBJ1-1	TGTGCCATCAGTGAGTCGACGGGGCTGAACACTGAAGCTTTCTTT	CAISESTGLNTEAFF
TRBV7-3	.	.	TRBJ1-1	TGTGCCAGCAGCGGGCCCGTCGCTGAAGCTTTCTTT	CASSGPVAEAFF
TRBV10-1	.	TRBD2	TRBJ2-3	TGCGCCAGCAGTGAGTCGGGAGGGGGCACAGATACGCAGTATTTT	CASSESGGGTDTQYF
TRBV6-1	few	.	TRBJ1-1	TGTGCCAGCCCCGGGAACACTGAAGCTTTCTTT	CASPGNTEAFF
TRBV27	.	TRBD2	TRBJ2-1	TGTGCCAGCAGTTTGTCGGGGCGGGGGATTTACAATGAGCAGTTCTTC	CASSLSGRGIYNEQFF
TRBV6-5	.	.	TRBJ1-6	TGTGCCAGCAGTTCACCGGGGGGTAATTCACCCCTCCACTTT	CASSSPGGNSPLHF
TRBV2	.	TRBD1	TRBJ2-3	TGTGCCAGCGACAGGGAGAACACAGATACGCAGTATTTT	CASDRENTDTQYF
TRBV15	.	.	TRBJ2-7	TGTGCCACCAGCAGAGATCAGGGCAGATACTCCTACGAGCAGTACTTC	CATSRDQGRYSYEQYF
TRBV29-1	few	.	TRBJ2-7	TGCAGCCCTCTCGAATCCTACGAGCAGTACTTC	CSPLESYEQYF
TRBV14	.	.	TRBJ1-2	TGTGCCAGCAGCCAGAGGGGAGTGTATGGCTACACCTTC	CASSQRGVYGYTF
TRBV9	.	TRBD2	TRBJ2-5	TGTGCCAGCAGCGCTAGCGGGGAGACCCAGTACTTC	CASSASGETQYF
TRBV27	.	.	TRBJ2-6	TGTGCCAGTTCGACAGACCCCTCTGGGGCCAACGTCCTGACTTTC	CASSTDPSGANVLTF
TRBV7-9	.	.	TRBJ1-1	TGTGCCAGCGGTAAGAACACTGAAGCTTTCTTT	CASGKNTEAFF
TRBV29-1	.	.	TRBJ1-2	TGCAGCGTTGAATTAGGGAACGAAGGCTACACCTTC	CSVELGNEGYTF
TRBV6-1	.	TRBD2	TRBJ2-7	TGTGCCAGCAGCAAGCGGGAGCGCTCCTACGAGCAGTACTTC	CASSKRERSYEQYF
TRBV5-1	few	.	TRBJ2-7	TGCGCCAGCAGCCCCGGTCCTAGCTACGAGCAGTACTTC	CASSPGPSYEQYF
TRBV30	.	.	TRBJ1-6	TGTGCCTGGAGTCCGGACAGTCTGGACTATAATTCACCCCTCCACTTT	CAWSPDSLDYNSPLHF
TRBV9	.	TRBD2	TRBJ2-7	TGTGCCAGCAGCTTGGCGGGAGGGCCGAACGAGCAGTACTTC	CASSLAGGPNEQYF
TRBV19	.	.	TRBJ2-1	TGTGCCAGTAGTATAAGGGGGGCTGCCTACAATGAGCAGTTCTTC	CASSIRGAAYNEQFF
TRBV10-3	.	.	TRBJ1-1	TGTGCCATCAGTGAGCTTCGGCAGGACGATTTTAGCACTGAAGCTTTCTTT	CAISELRQDDFSTEAFF
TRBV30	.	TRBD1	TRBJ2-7	TGTGCCTGGAGTGTCGGGACAGGGATCCACGAGCAGTACTTC	CAWSVGTGIHEQYF
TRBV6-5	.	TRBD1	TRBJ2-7	TGTGCCAGCAGTTACTCGACGACAGGGCTTTCCTACGAGCAGTACTTC	CASSYSTTGLSYEQYF
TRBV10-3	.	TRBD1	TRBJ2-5	TGTGCCATCAGTGAGTCGGAGACAGGGGTAGAGACCCAGTACTTC	CAISESETGVETQYF
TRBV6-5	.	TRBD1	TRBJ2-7	TGTGCCAGCAGTGTCCTGGGGACAGGGATCCACGAGCAGTACTTC	CASSVLGTGIHEQYF
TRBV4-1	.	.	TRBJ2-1	TGCGCCAGCAGCCAAGCATCCGCCCAATTCTCCTACAATGAGCAGTTCTTC	CASSQASAQFSYNEQFF
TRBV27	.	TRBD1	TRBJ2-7	TGTGCCATCAGGGACAGGGGCGAGACCTACGAGCAGTACTTC	CAIRDRGETYEQYF
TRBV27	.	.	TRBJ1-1	TGTGCCAGCAGACAAGTCAGTTTGAACACTGAAGCTTTCTTT	CASRQVSLNTEAFF
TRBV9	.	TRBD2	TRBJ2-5	TGTGCCAGCAGCGCGAGTTTGGGACTAGCGGTTTCTCAAGAGACCCAGTACTTC	CASSASLGLAVSQETQYF
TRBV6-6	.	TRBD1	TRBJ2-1	TGTGCCAGCACTACAGGGGATGAGCAGTTCTTC	CASTTGDEQFF
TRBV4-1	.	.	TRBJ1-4	TGCGCCAGCAGCCATGGGGCCGGCTCTGAAAAACTGTTTTTT	CASSHGAGSEKLFF
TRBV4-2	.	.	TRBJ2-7	TGTGCCAGCAGCCCTGGGATGGGGGGAGCTAACGAGCAGTACTTC	CASSPGMGGANEQYF
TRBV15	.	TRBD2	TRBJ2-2	TGTGCCACCAGCGCCCGACTAGCGGGAGGGCCTACCGGGGAGCTGTTTTTT	CATSARLAGGPTGELFF
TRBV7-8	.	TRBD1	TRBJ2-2	TGTGCCAGCAGCCAGCAGGGGGCCAGCGCCGGGGAGCTGTTTTTT	CASSQQGASAGELFF
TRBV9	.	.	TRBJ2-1	TGTGCCAGCAGCCCCCAAGGAGGTGAGCAGTTCTTC	CASSPQGGEQFF
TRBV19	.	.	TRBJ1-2	TGTGCCAGTACCACCAGGCTCGACTATGGCTACACCTTC	CASTTRLDYGYTF
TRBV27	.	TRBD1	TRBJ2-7	TGTGCCAGCAGTTTGAATGACAGGGTCTACGAGCAGTACTTC	CASSLNDRVYEQYF
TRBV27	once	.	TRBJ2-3	TGTGCCAGCCAGAAATACTACTTAGATACGCAGTATTTT	CASQKYYLDTQYF
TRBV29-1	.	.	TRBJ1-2	TGCAGCGTCGAAGCGTCGACAAAGAACTATGGCTACACCTTC	CSVEASTKNYGYTF
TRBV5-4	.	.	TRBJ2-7	TGTGCCAGCAGCTTAGGAGGCTACGAGCAGTACTTC	CASSLGGYEQYF
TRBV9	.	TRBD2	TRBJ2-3	TGTGCCAGCAGCGGTAGCGGGAGGGCAGATACGCAGTATTTT	CASSGSGRADTQYF
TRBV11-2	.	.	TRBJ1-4	TGTGCCAGCAGCGTACAGGGTGAAAAACTGTTTTTT	CASSVQGEKLFF
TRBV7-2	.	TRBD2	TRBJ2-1	TGTGCCAGCAGCTTAGACGTAGCGGGGGGCCGTGCCTACAATGAGCAGTTCTTC	CASSLDVAGGRAYNEQFF
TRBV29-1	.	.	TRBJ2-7	TGCAGCGTTGCAAGCGGGACAGGAGGAAGTTTTCCCTACGAGCAGTACTTC	CSVASGTGGSFPYEQYF
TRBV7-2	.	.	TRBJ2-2	TGTGCCAGCAGCAAATACAGGGTAGACGCCGGGGAGCTGTTTTTT	CASSKYRVDAGELFF
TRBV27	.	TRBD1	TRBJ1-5	TGTGCCAGCAAGTCCGGACAGGGGGATCAGCCCCAGCATTTT	CASKSGQGDQPQHF
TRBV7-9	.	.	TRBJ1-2	TGTGCCAGCAGCGCCCAGAGTAACTATGGCTACACCTTC	CASSAQSNYGYTF
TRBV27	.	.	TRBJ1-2	TGTGCCAGCAAACAGGGACTCAACTATGGCTACACCTTC	CASKQGLNYGYTF
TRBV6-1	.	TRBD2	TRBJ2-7	TGTGCCAGCAGTGGGCGGGGGGCCTACGAGCAGTACTTC	CASSGRGAYEQYF
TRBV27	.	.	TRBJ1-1	TGTGCCAGCAGTTCACCTAGGGGGACTGAAGCTTTCTTT	CASSSPRGTEAFF
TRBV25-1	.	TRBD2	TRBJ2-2	TGTGCCAGCATGGGTGCAGCGGGAGGGCCTAATACCGGGGAGCTGTTTTTT	CASMGAAGGPNTGELFF
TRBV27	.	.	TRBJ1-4	TGTGCCAGCAGTTACGGGAAGGCGGAAAAACTGTTTTTT	CASSYGKAEKLFF
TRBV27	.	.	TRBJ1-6	TGTGCCAGCAGCTATTCCAATTCACCCCTCCACTTT	CASSYSNSPLHF
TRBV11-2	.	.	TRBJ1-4	TGTGCCAGCAGCTTATATTTGGGCCAGCCTAATGAAAAACTGTTTTTT	CASSLYLGQPNEKLFF
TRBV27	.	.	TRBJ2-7	TGTGCCAGCAGCCGCCGGCTCAGATCTTACGAGCAGTACTTC	CASSRRLRSYEQYF
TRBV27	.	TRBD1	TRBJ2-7	TGTGCCAGCAGTTTATCAAGGACAGGTAACTACGAGCAGTACTTC	CASSLSRTGNYEQYF
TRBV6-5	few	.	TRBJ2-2	TGTGCCAGCAGACGGGGGTCCCTGGAAACCGGGGAGCTGTTTTTT	CASRRGSLETGELFF
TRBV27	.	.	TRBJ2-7	TGTGCCAGCAGTTCCGGCTTCGCCTACGAGCAGTACTTC	CASSSGFAYEQYF
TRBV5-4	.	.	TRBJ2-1	TGTGCCAGCAGCTCCCAAGACAGTGAGCAGTTCTTC	CASSSQDSEQFF
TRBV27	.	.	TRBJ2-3	TGTGCCAGCAGTTTAGGTGGGCCCGGGATAGGGGATACGCAGTATTTT	CASSLGGPGIGDTQYF
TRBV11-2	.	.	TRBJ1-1	TGTGCCAGCAGCTTAGAAGGGTTGTCGAAAGCTTTCTTT	CASSLEGLSKAFF